The 22 T cell receptor beta chains given below trace back to one sample, sequenced in a study of blood T cell repertoires in COVID-19. The table came from immunoSEQ multiplex PCR; TCRdb's copy has only in-frame clones and leaves some out. The sample consists of approximately 280,000 clones, approximately 84% of them appearing once. The sample consisted of peripheral blood. The source is a human donor with COVID-19, enrolled during active disease. The donor label of this sample is uncertain.

In this sample, this clone turned up once. The chain uses TRBV6-5 and TRBJ1-2, with D perhaps matching TRBD1 (6 bases). CDR1 is MNHEY and CDR2 is SVGAGI in the germline V gene. Trimming left V 6 bases short and J 9 bases short, with 11 bases between. The length of the CDR3 is 11 residues. CDR3 in amino acids: CASRDRRSYTF. The CDR3 DNA follows: TGTGCCAGCAGAGACAGGCGTAGCTACACCTTC.

The chain uses TRBV6-5 and TRBJ1-4, with no clear D. The CDR3 loop spans 14 amino acids. V was cut by 8 bases and J by 3 bases, with 13 bases left in between. Per the germline V gene, CDR1 is MNHEY and CDR2 is SVGAGI. The DNA of the CDR3 is TGTGCCAGCGGACGGGATGCAGCTAATGAAAAACTGTTTTTT. Translated, it gives CASGRDAANEKLFF.

This chain joins TRBV30 and TRBJ2-1; 13 bases line up with TRBD2. V dropped 8 bases and J dropped 9; count of bases not matched to a gene: 16. This CDR3 has 16 amino acids. Germline CDR1 reads GTSNPN; CDR2 reads SVGIG (reference sequence). The CDR3 reads CARAIGLAGVDSEQFF. In nucleotides, the CDR3 is TGTGCCCGAGCAATCGGACTAGCGGGGGTAGATAGTGAGCAGTTCTTC.

The J gene is TRBJ1-6, the V gene TRBV6-2 or TRBV6-3; D not resolved. CDR1 is MNHEY, CDR2 SVGEGT, per germline. The CDR3 runs 13 residues. Trimming shortened V by 5 bases and J by 5 bases, and 7 bases separated the two germline ends. The CDR3 coding sequence is TGTGCCAGCAGTCGCGAAAATAATTCACCCCTCCACTTT. It specifies CASSRENNSPLHF.

This clone has a single count. The V and J genes are TRBV7-2 and TRBJ1-3, with 7 bases fitting TRBD1. The CDR3 extends over 14 amino acids. Germline trimming cut 6 bases from V and 3 bases from J; bases unmatched to any gene: 5. Germline V CDR1 and CDR2: SGHTA, FQGNSA. This CDR3 reads CASSFQGVGNTIYF. The CDR3, as DNA: TGTGCCAGCAGTTTCCAGGGGGTTGGAAACACCATATATTTT.

The V and J genes are TRBV28 and TRBJ1-2, with TRBD1 matching 7 bases. Germline loops: CDR1 MDHEN, CDR2 SYDVKM. Germline trimming cut 7 bases from V and 1 base from J; bases unmatched to any gene: 6. CDR3 size: 14 residues. In DNA form, the CDR3 reads TGTGCCAGCACAGGACAGGTGCATAACTATGGCTACACCTTC. It translates to CASTGQVHNYGYTF.

CDR3 bases: TGTGCCAGCAGGACGACAGGCTATAATTCACCCCTCCACTTT. It codes for CASRTTGYNSPLHF. This chain connects TRBV27 to TRBJ1-6; D possibly corresponds to TRBD1 (6 bases). This CDR3 has 14 residues. Germline CDR1 and CDR2: MNHEY and SMNVEV (reference sequence). Trimming stripped 6 bases from V and 3 bases from J, with 9 bases between.

The V gene is TRBV6-2 or TRBV6-3, the J gene TRBJ2-3; 8 bases line up with TRBD2. Germline loops: CDR1 MNHEY, CDR2 SVGEGT. V was clipped by 6 bases and J by 14 bases; unmatched bases: 10. This CDR3 has 12 amino acids. The CDR3 sequence: CASSSRLAPGYF. In DNA, the CDR3 is TGTGCCAGCAGCTCCAGACTAGCGCCAGGGTATTTT.

J is TRBJ1-1 and V is TRBV28; tentative D call: TRBD1 (6 bases). Germline CDR1 is MDHEN and CDR2 is SYDVKM. V was cut by 6 bases and J by 7 bases, with 18 bases left in between. The CDR3 runs to 14 residues. CDR3 protein: CASSPGGLPVEAFF. CDR3 nucleotides: TGTGCCAGCAGCCCCGGGGGGCTTCCCGTTGAAGCTTTCTTT.

The chain links TRBV5-1 to TRBJ1-4; TRBD1 aligns across 7 bases. Germline V gene data show CDR1 as SGHRS and CDR2 as YFSETQ. V gave up 0 bases and J gave up 3 bases; unmatched junction bases: 5. This CDR3 has 16 amino acids. The CDR3 is CASSLGRGPANEKLFF. The DNA of the CDR3 is TGCGCCAGCAGCTTGGGTAGGGGGCCTGCTAATGAAAAACTGTTTTTT.

The chain has TRBV5-6 and TRBJ2-3; TRBD2 matches at 10 bases. CDR3 length: 16 residues. Germline V lookup: CDR1 SGHDT, CDR2 YYEEEE. The ends lost 4 bases at V and 8 bases at J; junction bases unmatched: 13. CDR3 nucleotides: TGTGCCAGCAGCCCAGGACTAGCGGAACGAGAGGGTACGCAGTATTTT. Translation: CASSPGLAEREGTQYF. Supplemented by reference TRBV5-6 and TRBJ2-3, the full variable domain reads DAGVTQSPTHLIKTRGQQVTLRCSPKSGHDTVSWYQQALGQGPQFIFQYYEEEERQRGNFPDRFSGHQFPNYSSELNVNALLLGDSALYLCASSPGLAEREGTQYFGPGTRLTVL.

This clone was seen a few times. The rearrangement joins TRBV5-6 to TRBJ2-3, with TRBD2 as a possible D gene (6 bases). CDR1 and CDR2 (germline): SGHDT, YYEEEE. V was shortened by 10 bases and J by 3 bases, with 15 bases between the two germline ends. The CDR3 spans 13 residues. CDR3 region: CAPSVSGTDTQYF. As DNA, the CDR3 is TGTGCCCCTAGCGTCAGCGGGACAGATACGCAGTATTTT.

CDR3 nucleotides: TGTGCCAGCAGCGCCCCACTCCCGGGACAGCATAATTCACCCCTCCACTTT. This codes for CASSAPLPGQHNSPLHF. V and J are TRBV9 and TRBJ1-6; 7 nucleotides line up with TRBD1. Germline-derived CDR1 and CDR2 are SGDLS and YYNGEE. V was clipped by 3 bases and J by 5 bases; unmatched bases: 11. This CDR3 has 17 residues.

This sequence joins TRBV6-5 and TRBJ1-2; D is ambiguous. In germline, CDR1 is MNHEY, CDR2 SVGAGI. V gave up 5 bases and J gave up 2 bases, with 15 bases separating them. The CDR3 runs to 15 residues. CDR3 sequence: CASSKYSYGNYGYTF. The CDR3, as DNA: TGTGCCAGCAGTAAATACAGTTACGGCAACTATGGCTACACCTTC.

The chain recombines TRBV27 with TRBJ2-5; 10 bases map to TRBD2. Germline CDR1 reads MNHEY; CDR2 reads SMNVEV (reference sequence). This CDR3 is built from 16 residues. V shed 4 bases and J 3 bases; nucleotides not matched to a gene: 8. Here the CDR3 DNA reads TGTGCCAGCAGTTCCCCCCGTACTAGCGGGAAAGAGACCCAGTACTTC. Amino acid sequence: CASSSPRTSGKETQYF.

The chain recombines TRBV7-9 with TRBJ1-4, with D possibly being TRBD1 (5 bases). The germline V and J ends were trimmed by 1 base and 4 bases, with 19 bases remaining between them. This CDR3 is 18 amino acids long. Germline lookup yields CDR1 SEHNR and CDR2 FQNEAQ (reference sequence). For the CDR3, the DNA is TGTGCCAGCAGCTTAGTCGTCGGCAGGGAGGGGAGTAATGAAAAACTGTTTTTT. Its protein product is CASSLVVGREGSNEKLFF. The full variable domain, in which reference TRBV7-9 and TRBJ1-4 provide the parts outside the CDR3, is DTGVSQNPRHKITKRGQNVTFRCDPISEHNRLYWYRQTLGQGPEFLTYFQNEAQLEKSRLLSDRFSAERPKGSFSTLEIQRTEQGDSAMYLCASSLVVGREGSNEKLFFGSGTQLSVL.

The gene calls are TRBV7-3 and TRBJ1-2; TRBD1 might be the D (5 bases). Germline V gene data show CDR1 as SGHTA and CDR2 as FQGTGA. CDR3 length: 14 residues. Trimming cost V 5 bases and J 0 bases, with 10 bases left between them. The CDR3 DNA reads TGTGCCAGCAGCCCCGGACAAGCTAACTATGGCTACACCTTC. It yields the protein CASSPGQANYGYTF.

This sequence joins TRBV5-4 and TRBJ1-1; D is unclear. Trimming took off 4 bases at V and 2 bases at J, with 15 bases between the two ends. Germline V gene data show CDR1 as SGHNT and CDR2 as YYREEE (reference sequence). The CDR3 is 15 amino acids. The CDR3 DNA reads as TGTGCCAGCAGCACCCCCGGACGGGGAAACACTGAAGCTTTCTTT. Its protein is CASSTPGRGNTEAFF.

The chain carries TRBV5-1 and TRBJ2-7; TRBD1 matches 8 bases. Per germline, CDR1 SGHRS and CDR2 YFSETQ. This CDR3 spans 15 amino acids. With 6 bases clipped from V and 0 bases from J, the junction kept 8 bases outside the gene matches. The CDR3 spells CASTTGTGLSYEQYF. The DNA for the CDR3 is TGCGCCAGCACCACGGGGACAGGCCTCTCCTACGAGCAGTACTTC.

With respect to this clone: Within the sample, other DNA sequences also encode this same CDR3. The V and J genes are TRBV28 and TRBJ1-5; no reliable D call. V was clipped by 3 bases and J by 1 base, with 10 bases between them. The CDR3 covers 15 residues. Germline loops: CDR1 MDHEN, CDR2 SYDVKM. CDR3 bases: TGTGCCAGCAGTTTGAGGACGGGGAGCAATCAGCCCCAGCATTTT. Translated: CASSLRTGSNQPQHF.

The gene calls are TRBV5-1 and TRBJ2-7, with D perhaps matching TRBD1 (6 bases). Trimming cost V 4 bases and J 0 bases, with 14 bases left between them. The CDR3 sequence is 15 residues long. Germline CDR1 SGHRS, CDR2 YFSETQ. Written as DNA, the CDR3 is TGCGCCAGCAGCCCAGGGGACATCCGCTCCTACGAGCAGTACTTC. This translates into CASSPGDIRSYEQYF.

This clone is labeled as medium-sized (0.01 to 0.1%). V is TRBV5-1 and J is TRBJ2-7, with D tentatively TRBD1 (6 bases). This CDR3 has 14 residues. The germline V gene encodes CDR1 SGHRS and CDR2 YFSETQ. V shed 4 bases and J shed 0 bases, with 11 bases lying between them. The CDR3 nucleotides are TGCGCCAGCAGCCCCCGGGACAACTCCTACGAGCAGTACTTC. Translating gives CASSPRDNSYEQYF.